This T cell receptor beta chain originates from a study of T cell repertoires in cytomegalovirus infection. Study-level background: Newly reported HLA-C-restricted and thoroughly characterized HLA-B-restricted CMV epitopes were employed. A matching HLA type, together with CMV infection, was signaled by public TCR beta signatures. Study outcomes and limitations: Cumulated frequencies of public TCR beta families served to identify carriers of CMV plus the relevant HLA.

Only a few counts were recorded for this clonotype. The target antigen is unknown. TCRdb redid the calling of the reads with MiXCR, one entry per CDR3 protein. Among about half a million distinct CDR3 sequences listed, about 42% were seen once. The CDR3 runs to 15 residues. The V and J ends lost 2 bases and 0 bases, in that order; junction bases with no gene match: 4. From germline, CDR1 is SGHAT and CDR2 FQNNGV. This TCR came from a human donor in good health (CMV status not recorded). Some clones in this sample may be carry-over from other donors' samples. The chain couples TRBV11-2 to TRBJ2-7; 7 positions match TRBD2. The source material was cultured PBMCs, sampled from culture after CMV antigen stimulation. CDR3 DNA: TGTGCCAGCAGCTTACTAGCGGAGAGCTCCTACGAGCAGTACTTC. It specifies CASSLLAESSYEQYF.